The 26 T cell receptor beta chains below come from one sample, sequenced in a study of Tregs in tolerant kidney transplant recipients. Clones were read by immunoSEQ multiplex PCR, and TCRdb kept only the in-frame ones, dropping some. The listing contains 23,000 or so clones. The nonmyeloablative bone marrow transplants came from related graft donors, with transient mixed chimerism. Sequencing was performed on CD4+ T cells from blood (PBMCs), taken 6 months after the transplant. Every receptor here comes from a human patient who received a combined kidney and bone marrow transplant. The graft donor may account for some of the T cells.

Notes on this clone: The read stops 3 residues short of the end of the CDR3; the missing end is completed from the germline J gene. Other DNA variants within this sample encode the same CDR3. The rearrangement joins TRBV7-9 to TRBJ1-2; 8 nucleotides line up with TRBD1. The CDR3 length is 11 residues. Germline V gene data show CDR1 as SEHNR and CDR2 as FQNEAQ (reference sequence). CDR3 bases read: TGTGCCAGCAGCTCAGGGGGCGGC. Its protein product is CASSSGGG. The entire CDR3 sequence reads CASSSGGGYTF. Combining the CDR3 with reference TRBV7-9 and TRBJ1-2 gives the whole variable domain DTGVSQNPRHKITKRGQNVTFRCDPISEHNRLYWYRQTLGQGPEFLTYFQNEAQLEKSRLLSDRFSAERPKGSFSTLEIQRTEQGDSAMYLCASSSGGGYTFGSGTRLTVV.

In regard to this clone: The CDR3 extends 3 residues past the end of the read, so its final part is completed from the germline J gene. V usage is TRBV6-2 or TRBV6-3 and J usage is TRBJ2-2, with TRBD2 matching over 10 bases. CDR1 is MNHEY and CDR2 is SVGEGT in the germline V gene. The CDR3 length is 16 residues. V gave up 5 bases and J gave up 4 bases; unmatched junction bases: 7. This CDR3 is CASSRPSSGSTGELFF. The CDR3 bases that were read are TGTGCCAGCAGTCGTCCGTCTAGCGGGAGCACCGGGGAG.

As for this clone: The CDR3 end is not reached by the read, which stops 3 residues before it; the germline J gene fills it in. The rearrangement joins TRBV10-1 to TRBJ2-7; TRBD2 matches 10 bases. Germline V lookup: CDR1 WNHNN, CDR2 SYGVQD (reference sequence). The CDR3 is 15 residues long. V lost 8 bases and J lost 0; bases outside the gene matches: 7. The CDR3 region is CASRTSGDTSYEQYF. The covered CDR3 bases are TGCGCCAGCCGTACTAGCGGGGATACCTCCTACGAG.

Notes on this clone: Sequencing ends 3 residues short of the CDR3 end; the germline J gene provides the rest. The chain has TRBV19 and TRBJ2-7; 11 bases align to TRBD1. J lost 1 base, V lost 6 bases, and 5 bases had no gene match. The CDR3 runs to 15 residues. Germline CDR1 and CDR2: LNHDA and SQIVND (reference sequence). CDR3 sequence reads: CASRTGTGGSYEQYF. The sequenced part of the CDR3 DNA is TGTGCCAGTAGGACCGGGACAGGGGGGTCCTACGAG.

With regard to this clone: Read data end 3 residues before the CDR3 end; the end is taken from the germline J gene. The chain combines TRBV19 with TRBJ1-2; 7 nucleotides match TRBD1. The CDR3 has 15 amino acids. Per germline, CDR1 LNHDA and CDR2 SQIVND (reference sequence). V trimming: 4 bases; J trimming: 5 bases; junction bases outside the gene matches: 10. This chain's CDR3 is CASSSRPGQKYGYTF. The part of the CDR3 DNA that was read is TGTGCCAGTAGTAGCAGACCGGGACAGAAGTATGGC. The whole variable domain, filled in from reference TRBV19 and TRBJ1-2, reads DGGITQSPKYLFRKEGQNVTLSCEQNLNHDAMYWYRQDPGQGLRLIYYSQIVNDFQKGDIAEGYSVSREKKESFPLTVTSAQKNPTAFYLCASSSRPGQKYGYTFGSGTRLTVV.

Regarding this clone: The read falls 3 residues short of the CDR3 end, and the missing part is taken from the germline J gene. The chain couples TRBV19 to TRBJ1-6, with a possible D match to TRBD1 (6 bases). The CDR3 is 16 residues long. Germline assignment: CDR1 LNHDA and CDR2 SQIVND (reference sequence). Trimming cost V 5 bases and J 0 bases, with 11 bases left between them. The CDR3 is CASSETGSSYNSPLHF. The CDR3 DNA, read in part, is TGTGCCAGTAGTGAAACAGGGAGCTCCTATAATTCACCC.

About this clone: The read terminates 3 residues ahead of where the CDR3 ends, so the germline J gene completes it. The gene calls are TRBV30 and TRBJ1-1; D is unclear. From germline, CDR1 is GTSNPN and CDR2 SVGIG (reference sequence). The V and J ends lost 2 bases and 5 bases respectively, with 15 bases between them. This CDR3 has 14 residues. CDR3 DNA, as far as it was read: TGTGCCTGGAGTAGGTATCCCCTCGGGACTGAA. It codes for CAWSRYPLGTE. The whole CDR3 sequence reads CAWSRYPLGTEAFF. The entire variable domain, with the rest obtained from reference TRBV30 and TRBJ1-1, is as follows: SQTIHQWPATLVQPVGSPLSLECTVEGTSNPNLYWYRQAAGRGLQLLFYSVGIGQISSEVPQNLSASRPQDRQFILSSKKLLLSDSGFYLCAWSRYPLGTEAFFGQGTRLTVV.

On this clone itself: The read terminates 3 residues before the CDR3 end, so the remaining end is supplied by the germline J gene. The J gene is TRBJ1-4, the V gene TRBV19, with D hard to call. With 3 bases removed from V and 0 bases from J, the gap between germline ends came to 11 bases. Germline CDR1 reads LNHDA; CDR2 reads SQIVND (reference sequence). The CDR3 runs 16 residues. The chain's CDR3 is CASSIPSLATNEKLFF. CDR3 bases read: TGTGCCAGTAGTATTCCATCTTTAGCAACTAATGAAAAA.

A word on this clone: Sequencing ends 3 residues short of the CDR3 end; the germline J gene provides the rest. The chain links TRBV5-1 to TRBJ1-1, with D perhaps matching TRBD1 (5 bases). CDR1 is SGHRS, CDR2 YFSETQ, per germline. V dropped 2 bases and J dropped 4 bases, with 18 bases sitting between them. The CDR3 is 16 residues long. The CDR3 DNA, read in part, is TGCGCCAGCAGCTTAAGTGGCAGGGCCGATGTCACTGAA. Its protein is CASSLSGRADVTE. The entire CDR3 sequence reads CASSLSGRADVTEAFF.

About this clone: The DNA ends 3 residues before the CDR3 does, and the rest of the CDR3 is filled in from the germline J gene. V usage is TRBV11-2 and J usage is TRBJ1-1, with 10 bases identical to TRBD1. The germline gives CDR1 SGHAT, CDR2 FQNNGV. The CDR3 extends over 15 amino acids. J was trimmed by 4 bases and V by 4 bases; bases with no gene match: 6. The CDR3 protein is CASSSPRTGGTEAFF. The part of the CDR3 DNA that was read is TGTGCCAGCAGCTCCCCCAGGACAGGGGGCACTGAA.

About this clone itself: The CDR3 end lies 3 residues beyond the end of the read and is filled in from the germline J gene. The rearrangement links TRBV10-3 to TRBJ1-1, with TRBD1 matching over 8 bases. This CDR3 has 13 residues. Trimming took 6 bases from V and 3 from J; bases not matched to a gene: 3. The germline gives CDR1 ENHRY, CDR2 SYGVKD. The chain's CDR3 is CAISLQGDTEAFF. The sequenced CDR3 bases are TGTGCCATCAGCTTACAGGGGGACACTGAA.

A remark on this clone: The read falls 3 residues short of the CDR3 end, and the missing part is taken from the germline J gene. This chain joins TRBV7-9 and TRBJ1-3; D possibly corresponds to TRBD1 (6 bases). CDR3 size: 14 residues. V was clipped by 0 bases and J by 3 bases, with 6 bases between them. Germline assignment: CDR1 SEHNR and CDR2 FQNEAQ (reference sequence). The CDR3: CASSLAGGGNTIYF. CDR3 DNA (partial): TGTGCCAGCAGCTTAGCAGGGGGTGGAAACACC.

Regarding this clone: The read ends 3 residues shy of where the CDR3 ends; the end is completed using the germline J gene. This chain joins TRBV5-1 and TRBJ2-2, with D possibly TRBD1 on 6 matching bases. V was pared by 1 base and J by 6 bases, with 13 bases between. This CDR3 spans 15 amino acids. Per the germline V gene, CDR1 is SGHRS and CDR2 is YFSETQ. The sequenced part of the CDR3 DNA is TGCGCCAGCAGCTTGTCTACAGGGAGTCCCGGGGAG. Protein sequence: CASSLSTGSPGE. The whole CDR3 protein is CASSLSTGSPGELFF.

CDR3 sequence: CASSALTGMVQPQHF. The covered CDR3 bases are TGTGCCAGCAGCGCCCTGACAGGTATGGTTCAGCCC. J is TRBJ1-5 and V is TRBV5-5, with a possible D match to TRBD1 (6 bases). The read terminates 3 residues before the CDR3 end, so the remaining end is supplied by the germline J gene. This CDR3 contains 15 residues. V was trimmed by 4 bases and J by 6 bases, leaving 17 bases between them. Germline values: CDR1 SGHKS, CDR2 YYEKEE (reference sequence).

For this clone: The read stops 3 residues short of the end of the CDR3; the missing end is completed from the germline J gene. The chain uses TRBV7-9 and TRBJ1-4; D remains ambiguous. CDR3 length equals 13 residues. Germline CDR1 and CDR2: SEHNR and FQNEAQ (reference sequence). The CDR3 spells CASSLEVPAGLFF. Incomplete CDR3 DNA: TGTGCCAGCAGCTTAGAGGTCCCCGCGGGA.

A note on this clone: The read ends 3 residues before the CDR3 terminus; that terminus is restored from the germline J gene. The chain employs TRBV27 and TRBJ1-2; 8 bases line up with TRBD1. The germline gives CDR1 MNHEY, CDR2 SMNVEV (reference sequence). V trimming: 6 bases; J trimming: 7 bases; junction bases outside the gene matches: 10. The CDR3 runs 14 residues. The CDR3 region is CASSPTQGDRGYTF. The CDR3 DNA, read in part, is TGTGCCAGCAGCCCGACACAGGGGGACCGTGGC.

Concerning this clone: The identical CDR3 is also encoded by other nucleotide sequences in the sample. The CDR3 DNA, read in part, is TGTGCCTGGAACCCTTCAGGAGGACCCCGGGGAACCGGGGAG. Translating it yields CAWNPSGGPRGTGE. The full CDR3 sequence reads CAWNPSGGPRGTGELFF. The rearrangement joins TRBV30 to TRBJ2-2; D may be TRBD2 (5 bases). The read comes to an end 3 residues before the CDR3 does, leaving the germline J gene to fill in the end. This CDR3 has 17 residues. The germline V gene has CDR1 GTSNPN and CDR2 SVGIG (reference sequence). V dropped 4 bases and J dropped 5 bases, with 23 bases sitting between them.

In regard to this clone: The observed sequence ends 3 residues before the CDR3 terminus, with the missing tail filled in from the germline J gene. This sequence joins TRBV10-1 and TRBJ1-2; D is ambiguous. V was cut by 0 bases and J by 5 bases, with 7 bases left in between. This CDR3 spans 13 amino acids. The germline V gene has CDR1 WNHNN and CDR2 SYGVQD (reference sequence). The sequenced CDR3 bases are TGCGCCAGCAGTGAGTCCGTGACTTATGGC. Protein sequence: CASSESVTYG. The whole CDR3 is CASSESVTYGYTF.

As to this clone: Coverage ceases 3 residues before the CDR3 finishes, and the germline J gene fills in the end. The V and J genes are TRBV10-1 and TRBJ2-7; 9 positions match TRBD1. Germline-derived CDR1 and CDR2 are WNHNN and SYGVQD (reference sequence). J lost 3 bases, V lost 3 bases, and 3 bases had no gene match. The CDR3 contains 14 residues. CDR3 DNA (partial): TGCGCCAGCAGTGACCGGGACAGGGACTACGAG. This gives the protein CASSDRDRDYE. The complete CDR3 reads CASSDRDRDYEQYF.

This clone registers medium-sized (0.01 to 0.1%) by frequency. The missing CDR3 end, 3 residues past where the read stops, is filled in from the germline J gene. J is TRBJ2-7 and V is TRBV7-8, with TRBD1 matching over 9 bases. The germline V gene has CDR1 SGHVS and CDR2 FQNEAQ. The CDR3 extends over 14 amino acids. V trimming: 4 bases; J trimming: 3 bases; junction bases outside the gene matches: 4. Incomplete CDR3 DNA: TGTGCCAGCAGCTCGCCGGGACAGGGCTACGAG. Translating gives CASSSPGQGYE. Given in full, the CDR3 is CASSSPGQGYEQYF.

To note about this clone: Read coverage stops 3 residues before the CDR3 terminus; the germline J gene supplies the remainder. The chain has TRBV29-1 and TRBJ2-7; 9 bases fit TRBD1. The CDR3 length is 15 residues. V lost 8 bases, J lost 6 bases, and 17 bases stayed unmatched. In germline, CDR1 is SQVTM, CDR2 ANQGSEA. CDR3 region: CSPRPSHRGHLEQYF. Incomplete CDR3 DNA: TGCAGCCCACGACCCTCTCACAGGGGGCACCTCGAG.

A remark on this clone: The CDR3 goes on 3 residues after the read ends, and that part is filled in from the germline J gene. The gene calls are TRBV6-1 and TRBJ1-5; 9 nucleotides agree with TRBD1. Trimming removed 8 bases from V and 1 base from J; junction bases left unmatched: 3. Germline CDR1 and CDR2: MNHNS and SASEGT. The CDR3 runs 14 residues. The CDR3 DNA, read in part, is TGTGCCAGCGGTGGACAGGGGAGCAATCAGCCC. Translating gives CASGGQGSNQP. In full, the CDR3 is CASGGQGSNQPQHF.

About this clone itself: Coverage ceases 3 residues before the CDR3 finishes, and the germline J gene fills in the end. The chain links TRBV18 to TRBJ1-2; 7 bases align to TRBD1. Trimming cost V 3 bases and J 0 bases; bases outside gene matches: 1. Germline-derived CDR1 and CDR2 are KGHSH and LQKENI. The CDR3 is 14 residues long. CDR3 residues: CASSPGTANYGYTF. The covered CDR3 bases are TGTGCCAGCTCACCTGGGACAGCTAACTATGGC.

A word on this clone: With the read ending 3 residues before the CDR3 end, the germline J gene is used to fill in that end. The chain has TRBV29-1 and TRBJ1-5; possible D gene TRBD1, 6 bases. Trimming cost V 7 bases and J 3 bases, with 13 bases left between them. Germline-derived CDR1 and CDR2 are SQVTM and ANQGSEA. The CDR3 runs to 13 residues. CDR3 DNA (partial): TGCAGCGCCCAACAGGGTTCCAATCAGCCC. Translated, it gives CSAQQGSNQP. The whole CDR3 protein is CSAQQGSNQPQHF. Using reference TRBV29-1 and TRBJ1-5 for the parts outside the CDR3, the full variable domain is SAVISQKPSRDICQRGTSLTIQCQVDSQVTMMFWYRQQPGQSLTLIATANQGSEATYESGFVIDKFPISRPNLTFSTLTVSNMSPEDSSIYLCSAQQGSNQPQHFGDGTRLSIL.

Worth noting for this clone: The read is 3 residues too short to cover the CDR3 end, so that end is filled in from the germline J gene. The V call is TRBV19, the J call TRBJ1-6; 9 nucleotides align to TRBD1. V trimming: 6 bases; J trimming: 5 bases; junction bases outside the gene matches: 8. The CDR3 extends over 16 amino acids. CDR1 and CDR2 from the germline V gene are LNHDA and SQIVND (reference sequence). CDR3 DNA (partial): TGTGCCAGTAGGCGCCCCGGGACAGGGAATAATTCACCC. Protein sequence: CASRRPGTGNNSP. The CDR3 as a whole reads CASRRPGTGNNSPLHF.

As for this clone: The CDR3 end falls 3 residues outside the read, so it is completed with the germline J gene. The chain uses TRBV19 and TRBJ1-5; D uncertain. V lost 2 bases and J 4 bases, leaving 6 bases between the germline ends. The CDR3 contains 13 residues. CDR1 and CDR2 from the germline V gene are LNHDA and SQIVND (reference sequence). The CDR3 protein is CASSILTNQPQHF. The sequenced part of the CDR3 DNA is TGTGCCAGTAGTATACTCACTAATCAGCCC.